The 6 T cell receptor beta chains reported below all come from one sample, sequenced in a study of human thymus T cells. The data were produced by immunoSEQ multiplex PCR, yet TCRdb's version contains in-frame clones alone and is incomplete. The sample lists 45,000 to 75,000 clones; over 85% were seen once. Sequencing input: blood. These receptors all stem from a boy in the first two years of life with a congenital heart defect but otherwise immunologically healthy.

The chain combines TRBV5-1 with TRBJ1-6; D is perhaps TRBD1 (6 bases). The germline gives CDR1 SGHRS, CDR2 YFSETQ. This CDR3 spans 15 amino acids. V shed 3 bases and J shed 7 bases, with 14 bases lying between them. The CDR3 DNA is TGCGCCAGCAGCTCCCAGGGGCCGGAAAATTCACCCCTCCACTTT. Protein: CASSSQGPENSPLHF.

This CDR3 is CASSATSGGAGLAKNIQYF. The CDR3 bases are TGTGCCAGCAGCGCGACTAGCGGGGGGGCCGGACTAGCCAAAAACATTCAGTACTTC. This chain joins TRBV9 and TRBJ2-4; TRBD2 agrees at 14 bases. Unmatched junction bases numbered 8, after V lost 3 bases and J lost 0 bases. CDR3 size: 19 residues. Germline values: CDR1 SGDLS, CDR2 YYNGEE.

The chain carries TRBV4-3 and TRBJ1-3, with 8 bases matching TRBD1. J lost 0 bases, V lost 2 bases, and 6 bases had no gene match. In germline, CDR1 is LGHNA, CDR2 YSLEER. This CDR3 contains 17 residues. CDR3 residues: CASSQNPGQGSGNTIYF. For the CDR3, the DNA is TGCGCCAGCAGCCAAAACCCTGGACAGGGCTCTGGAAACACCATATATTTT.

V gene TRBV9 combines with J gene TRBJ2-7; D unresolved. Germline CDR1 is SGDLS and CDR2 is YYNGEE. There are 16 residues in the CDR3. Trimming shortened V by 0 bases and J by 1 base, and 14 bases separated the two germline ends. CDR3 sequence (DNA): TGTGCCAGCAGCGTAGGGCTCTCCCCCCCATCCTACGAGCAGTACTTC. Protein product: CASSVGLSPPSYEQYF. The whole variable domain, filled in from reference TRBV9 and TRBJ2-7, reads DSGVTQTPKHLITATGQRVTLRCSPRSGDLSVYWYQQSLDQGLQFLIQYYNGEERAKGNILERFSAQQFPDLHSELNLSSLELGDSALYFCASSVGLSPPSYEQYFGPGTRLTVT.

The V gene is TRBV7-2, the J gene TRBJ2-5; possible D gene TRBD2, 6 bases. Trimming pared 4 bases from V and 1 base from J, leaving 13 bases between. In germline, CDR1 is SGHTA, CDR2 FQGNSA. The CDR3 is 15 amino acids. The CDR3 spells CASSSGTSIQETQYF. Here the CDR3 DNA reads TGTGCCAGCAGCTCCGGGACTTCCATCCAAGAGACCCAGTACTTC.

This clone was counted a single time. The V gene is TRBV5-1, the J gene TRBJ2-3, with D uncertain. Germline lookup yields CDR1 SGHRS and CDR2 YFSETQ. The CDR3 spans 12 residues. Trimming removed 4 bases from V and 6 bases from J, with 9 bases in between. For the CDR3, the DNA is TGCGCCAGCAGCCGCCCGGAGGATACGCAGTATTTT. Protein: CASSRPEDTQYF.